Shown below are 3 T cell receptor beta chains from a single sample sequenced in a study of graft-versus-host responses after intestinal transplantation. Some clones are missing from TCRdb's copy, which holds only in-frame ones; the method was immunoSEQ multiplex PCR. This table holds tens of thousands of clones, around 90% found once. No antigen is known for these receptors. The specimen comprised unstimulated CD8+ T cells sorted from spleen or lymph node cells, sampled before intestinal transplant. The receptors come from a human donor who received an intestinal transplant.

The chain carries TRBV28 and TRBJ2-7; a weak D match, TRBD1 (6 bases). Germline values: CDR1 MDHEN, CDR2 SYDVKM. V was trimmed by 10 bases and J by 2 bases, leaving 15 bases between them. The CDR3 totals 13 residues. CDR3 bases: TGTGCCAACTCCAGGGGCCCGACCTACGAGCAGTACTTC. It translates to CANSRGPTYEQYF. Complete variable domain (other parts from reference TRBV28 and TRBJ2-7): DVKVTQSSRYLVKRTGEKVFLECVQDMDHENMFWYRQDPGLGLRLIYFSYDVKMKEKGDIPEGYSVSREKKERFSLILESASTNQTSMYLCANSRGPTYEQYFGPGTRLTVT.

The chain links TRBV5-6 to TRBJ1-1, with D unresolved. CDR1 and CDR2 (germline): SGHDT, YYEEEE. The CDR3 covers 14 residues. V was pared by 3 bases and J by 4 bases, with 13 bases between. Written as DNA, the CDR3 is TGTGCCAGCAGCTCCCACCCCGGGTTCACTGAAGCTTTCTTT. Its translation: CASSSHPGFTEAFF.

The chain has TRBV27 and TRBJ2-7, with 7 bases matching TRBD1. Losses at the gene ends were 4 bases for V and 2 bases for J; bases not matched to a gene: 5. CDR3 length: 14 residues. CDR1 is MNHEY and CDR2 is SMNVEV in the germline V gene (reference sequence). The CDR3 region has the DNA TGTGCCAGCAGTTGGGGAACAGGGGCCTACGAGCAGTACTTC. This translates into CASSWGTGAYEQYF.